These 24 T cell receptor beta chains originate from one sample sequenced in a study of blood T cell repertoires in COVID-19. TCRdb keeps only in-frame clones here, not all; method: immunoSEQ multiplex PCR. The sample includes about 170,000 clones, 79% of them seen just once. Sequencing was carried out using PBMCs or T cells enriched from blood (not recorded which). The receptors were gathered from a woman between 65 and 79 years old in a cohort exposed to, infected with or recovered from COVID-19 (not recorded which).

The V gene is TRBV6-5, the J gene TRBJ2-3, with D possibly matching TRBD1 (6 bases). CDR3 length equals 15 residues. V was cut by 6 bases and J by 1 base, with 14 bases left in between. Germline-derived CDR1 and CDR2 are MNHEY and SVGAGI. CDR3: CASSPDRTGTDTQYF. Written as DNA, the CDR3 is TGTGCCAGCAGCCCAGACAGGACCGGCACAGATACGCAGTATTTT.

The CDR3 is CASSDLDRPYEQYF. The CDR3 DNA reads TGTGCCAGCAGTGACCTCGACAGACCCTACGAGCAGTACTTC. The V call is TRBV2, the J call TRBJ2-7, with D perhaps matching TRBD1 (5 bases). CDR3 length: 14 residues. Germline-derived CDR1 and CDR2 are SNHLY and FYNNEI. V was trimmed by 3 bases and J by 2 bases, leaving 11 bases between them.

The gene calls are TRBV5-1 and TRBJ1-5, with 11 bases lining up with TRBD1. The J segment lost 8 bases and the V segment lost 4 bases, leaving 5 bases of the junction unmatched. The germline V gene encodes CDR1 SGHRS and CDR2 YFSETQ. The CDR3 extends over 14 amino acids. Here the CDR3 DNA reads TGCGCCAGCAGCCCAGGGACAGGGGGAGAGCCCCAGCATTTT. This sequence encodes CASSPGTGGEPQHF.

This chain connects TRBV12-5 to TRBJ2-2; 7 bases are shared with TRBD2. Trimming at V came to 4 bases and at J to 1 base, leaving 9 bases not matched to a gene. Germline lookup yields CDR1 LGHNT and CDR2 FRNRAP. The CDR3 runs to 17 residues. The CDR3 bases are TGTGCTAGTGGTTCCTCGTTGGCGGGAGTGAACACCGGGGAGCTGTTTTTT. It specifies CASGSSLAGVNTGELFF.

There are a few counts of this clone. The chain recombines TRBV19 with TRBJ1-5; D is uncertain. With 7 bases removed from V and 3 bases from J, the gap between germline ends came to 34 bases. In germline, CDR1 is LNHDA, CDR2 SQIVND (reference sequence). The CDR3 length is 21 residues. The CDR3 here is CASNTPSFPTSPLDANQPQHF. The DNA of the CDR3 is TGTGCCAGTAATACCCCTTCCTTCCCGACATCACCCCTTGATGCCAATCAGCCCCAGCATTTT.

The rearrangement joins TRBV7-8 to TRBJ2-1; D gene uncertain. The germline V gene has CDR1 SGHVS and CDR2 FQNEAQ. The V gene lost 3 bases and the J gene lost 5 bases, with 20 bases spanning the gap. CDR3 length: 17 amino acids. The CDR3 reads CASSFLPLTASDNEQFF. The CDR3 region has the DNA TGTGCCAGCAGCTTCCTTCCCCTTACAGCTTCGGACAATGAGCAGTTCTTC.

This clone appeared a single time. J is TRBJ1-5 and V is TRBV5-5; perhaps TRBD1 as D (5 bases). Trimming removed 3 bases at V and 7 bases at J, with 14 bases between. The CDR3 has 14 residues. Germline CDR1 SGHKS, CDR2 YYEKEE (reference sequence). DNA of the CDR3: TGTGCCAGCAGCTCAACCCCCCAGGGACAGCCCCAGCATTTT. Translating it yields CASSSTPQGQPQHF.

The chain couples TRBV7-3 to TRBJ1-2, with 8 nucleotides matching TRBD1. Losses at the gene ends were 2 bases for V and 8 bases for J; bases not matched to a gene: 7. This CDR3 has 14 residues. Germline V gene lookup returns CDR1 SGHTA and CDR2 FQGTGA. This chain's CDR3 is CASSLGAGGEGYTF. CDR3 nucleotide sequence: TGTGCCAGCAGCTTAGGGGCAGGGGGCGAAGGCTACACCTTC.

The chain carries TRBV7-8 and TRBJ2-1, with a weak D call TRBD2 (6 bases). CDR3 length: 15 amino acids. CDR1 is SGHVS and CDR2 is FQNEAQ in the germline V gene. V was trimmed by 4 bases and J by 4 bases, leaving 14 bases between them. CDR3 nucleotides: TGTGCCAGCAGCTCCGGGACTTCCATGTACAATGAGCAGTTCTTC. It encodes CASSSGTSMYNEQFF.

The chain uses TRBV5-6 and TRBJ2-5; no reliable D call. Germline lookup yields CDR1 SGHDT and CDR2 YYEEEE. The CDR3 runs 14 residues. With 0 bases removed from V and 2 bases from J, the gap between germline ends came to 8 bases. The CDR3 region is CASSLDSIQETQYF. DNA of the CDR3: TGTGCCAGCAGCTTGGACAGCATACAAGAGACCCAGTACTTC.

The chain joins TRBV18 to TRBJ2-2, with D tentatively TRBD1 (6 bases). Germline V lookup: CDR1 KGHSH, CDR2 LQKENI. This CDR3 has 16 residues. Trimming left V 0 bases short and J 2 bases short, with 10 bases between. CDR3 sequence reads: CASSPPGHRNTGELFF. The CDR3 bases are TGTGCCAGCTCACCACCGGGACATAGAAACACCGGGGAGCTGTTTTTT. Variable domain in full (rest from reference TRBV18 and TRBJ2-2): NAGVMQNPRHLVRRRGQEARLRCSPMKGHSHVYWYRQLPEEGLKFMVYLQKENIIDESGMPKERFSAEFPKEGPSILRIQQVVRGDSAAYFCASSPPGHRNTGELFFGEGSRLTVL.

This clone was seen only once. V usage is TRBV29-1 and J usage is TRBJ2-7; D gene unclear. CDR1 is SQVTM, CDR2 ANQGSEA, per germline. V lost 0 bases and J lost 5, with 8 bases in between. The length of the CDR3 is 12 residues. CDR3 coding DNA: TGCAGCGTTGAAGATAATTCCCACGAGCAGTACTTC. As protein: CSVEDNSHEQYF.

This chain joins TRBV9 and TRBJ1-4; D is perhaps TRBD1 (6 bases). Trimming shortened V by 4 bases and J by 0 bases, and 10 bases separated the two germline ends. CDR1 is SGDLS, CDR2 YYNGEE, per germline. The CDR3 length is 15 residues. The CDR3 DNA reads TGTGCCAGCAGCCGCGAGGGGGCAACTAATGAAAAACTGTTTTTT. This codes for CASSREGATNEKLFF.

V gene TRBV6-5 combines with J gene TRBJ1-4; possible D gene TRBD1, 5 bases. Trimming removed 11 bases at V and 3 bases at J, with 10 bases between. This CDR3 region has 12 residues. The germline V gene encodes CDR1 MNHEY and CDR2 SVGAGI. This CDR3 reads CAGSGSNEKLFF. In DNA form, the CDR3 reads TGTGCCGGCTCAGGGTCTAATGAAAAACTGTTTTTT.

The CDR3 reads CATSLGAGELFF. The CDR3 DNA is TGTGCCACTTCCCTCGGAGCCGGGGAGCTGTTTTTT. This chain joins TRBV19 and TRBJ2-2; D is uncertain. Trimming removed 10 bases at V and 6 bases at J, with 12 bases between. The CDR3 totals 12 residues. Germline V gene data show CDR1 as LNHDA and CDR2 as SQIVND (reference sequence). Drawing the rest from reference TRBV19 and TRBJ2-2, the complete variable domain is DGGITQSPKYLFRKEGQNVTLSCEQNLNHDAMYWYRQDPGQGLRLIYYSQIVNDFQKGDIAEGYSVSREKKESFPLTVTSAQKNPTAFYLCATSLGAGELFFGEGSRLTVL.

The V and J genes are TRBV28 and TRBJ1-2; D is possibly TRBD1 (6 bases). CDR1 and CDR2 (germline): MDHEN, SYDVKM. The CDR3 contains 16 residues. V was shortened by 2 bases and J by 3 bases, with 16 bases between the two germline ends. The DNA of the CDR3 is TGTGCCAGCAGTTTAGGGGGGGCAATAGGGGACTATGGCTACACCTTC. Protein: CASSLGGAIGDYGYTF.

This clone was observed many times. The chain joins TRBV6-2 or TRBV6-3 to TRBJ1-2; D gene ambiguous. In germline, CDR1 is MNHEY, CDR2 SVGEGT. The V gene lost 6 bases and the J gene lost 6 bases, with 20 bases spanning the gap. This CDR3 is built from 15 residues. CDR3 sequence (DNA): TGTGCCAGCAGCCCCCAACAACGGAGTCCTAATGGCTACACCTTC. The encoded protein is CASSPQQRSPNGYTF.

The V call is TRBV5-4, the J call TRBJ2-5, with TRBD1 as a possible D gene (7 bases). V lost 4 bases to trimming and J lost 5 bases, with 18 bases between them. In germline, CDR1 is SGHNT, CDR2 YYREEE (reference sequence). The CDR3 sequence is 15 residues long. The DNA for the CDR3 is TGTGCCAGCAGCCTCACAGGGGAGGCACACGAGACCCAGTACTTC. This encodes CASSLTGEAHETQYF.

CDR3 sequence: CASSPRLGGGVYEQYF. The CDR3 nucleotides are TGCGCCAGCAGCCCCCGACTCGGCGGGGGGGTCTACGAGCAGTACTTC. The V gene is TRBV4-1, the J gene TRBJ2-7; 9 nucleotides line up with TRBD2. The CDR3 has 16 amino acids. Germline V gives CDR1 MGHRA, CDR2 YSYEKL. The junction had 10 bases not matched to a gene; V was cut back by 4 bases and J by 3 bases.

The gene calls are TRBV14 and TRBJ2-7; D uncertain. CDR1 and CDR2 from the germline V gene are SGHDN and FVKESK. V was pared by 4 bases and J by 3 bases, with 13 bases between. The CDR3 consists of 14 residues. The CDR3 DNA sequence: TGTGCCAGCAGCCGAGAATGGGCCTACTACGAGCAGTACTTC. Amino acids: CASSREWAYYEQYF.

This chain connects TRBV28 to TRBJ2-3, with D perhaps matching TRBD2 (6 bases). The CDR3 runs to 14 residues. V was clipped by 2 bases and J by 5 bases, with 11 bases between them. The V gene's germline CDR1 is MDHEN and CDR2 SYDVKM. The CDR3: CASSLGLARDTQYF. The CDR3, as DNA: TGTGCCAGCAGTTTAGGGCTAGCGAGAGATACGCAGTATTTT. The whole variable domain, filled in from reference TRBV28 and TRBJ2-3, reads DVKVTQSSRYLVKRTGEKVFLECVQDMDHENMFWYRQDPGLGLRLIYFSYDVKMKEKGDIPEGYSVSREKKERFSLILESASTNQTSMYLCASSLGLARDTQYFGPGTRLTVL.

The CDR3 DNA is TGTGCCAGCAGTTACCTCGGGACTAGCGGGGGGGCGGATACGCAGTATTTT. Translating it yields CASSYLGTSGGADTQYF. This chain joins TRBV27 and TRBJ2-3, with TRBD2 matching over 16 bases. CDR1 and CDR2 (germline): MNHEY, SMNVEV (reference sequence). Unmatched junction bases numbered 7, after V lost 4 bases and J lost 6 bases. There are 17 residues in the CDR3.

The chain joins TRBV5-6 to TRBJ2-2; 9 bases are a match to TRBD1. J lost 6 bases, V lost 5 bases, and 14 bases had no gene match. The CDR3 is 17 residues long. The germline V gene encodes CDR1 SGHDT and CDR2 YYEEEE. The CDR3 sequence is CASSHAPGQGPPGELFF. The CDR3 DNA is TGTGCCAGCAGTCATGCCCCGGGACAGGGTCCCCCCGGGGAGCTGTTTTTT.

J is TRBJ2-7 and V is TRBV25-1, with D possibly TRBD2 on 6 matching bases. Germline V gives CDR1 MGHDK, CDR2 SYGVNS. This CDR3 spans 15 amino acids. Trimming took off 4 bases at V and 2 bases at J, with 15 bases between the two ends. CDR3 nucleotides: TGTGCCAGCAGTGGCGTGAGGGGAGGTACCTACGAGCAGTACTTC. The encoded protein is CASSGVRGGTYEQYF.